A single TCR beta chain is shown here with its context. The antigen is not known. CDR1 is MNHNS, CDR2 SASEGT, per germline. This CDR3 is built from 16 residues. Total RNA from whole blood was isolated with no T cell sorting. This specimen belongs to a study of monozygotic twins with inflammatory bowel disease. Study-level results: The study supported no single strong signal or clonotype linked to IBD. Twins with IBD were found to have lower TCRbeta diversity (inverse Simpson) than healthy co-twins.

Via template switching, UMIs carrying a 6-nucleotide sample barcode were introduced. TCRdb reprocessed the 5' RACE reads and keeps a single row for each CDR3 protein, giving no DNA. The table counts about 160,000 distinct CDR3 sequences; approximately 2.4% lies in the top ten. Input material: blood. The gene calls are TRBV6-1 and TRBJ2-3; TCRdb's D call, TRBD1, is unchecked because there is no DNA. This sequence originates from a human donor with ulcerative colitis or Crohn's disease, or a healthy co-twin of an affected twin (not recorded which). The CDR3 sequence is CASSPTGLARTDTQYF.